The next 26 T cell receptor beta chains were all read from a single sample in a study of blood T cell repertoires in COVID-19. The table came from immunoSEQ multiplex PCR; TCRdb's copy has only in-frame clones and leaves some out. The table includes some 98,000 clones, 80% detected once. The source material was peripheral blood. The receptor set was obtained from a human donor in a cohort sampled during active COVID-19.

The CDR3 DNA reads TGTGCCATCAGTGAGTGGGGCAAGATAAACTCTGGAAACACCATATATTTT. This encodes CAISEWGKINSGNTIYF. The chain carries TRBV10-3 and TRBJ1-3; TRBD1 might be the D (5 bases). The CDR3 covers 17 residues. V gave up 1 base and J gave up 0 bases, with 13 bases separating them. Germline CDR1 and CDR2: ENHRY and SYGVKD.

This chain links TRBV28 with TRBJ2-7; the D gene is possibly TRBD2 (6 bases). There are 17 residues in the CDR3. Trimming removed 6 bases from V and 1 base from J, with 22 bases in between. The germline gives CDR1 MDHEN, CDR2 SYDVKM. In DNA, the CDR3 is TGTGCCAGCAGCCTCGGTTTCGTTGGGGGGAAGTCCTACGAGCAGTACTTC. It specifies CASSLGFVGGKSYEQYF. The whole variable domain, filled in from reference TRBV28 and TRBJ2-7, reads DVKVTQSSRYLVKRTGEKVFLECVQDMDHENMFWYRQDPGLGLRLIYFSYDVKMKEKGDIPEGYSVSREKKERFSLILESASTNQTSMYLCASSLGFVGGKSYEQYFGPGTRLTVT.

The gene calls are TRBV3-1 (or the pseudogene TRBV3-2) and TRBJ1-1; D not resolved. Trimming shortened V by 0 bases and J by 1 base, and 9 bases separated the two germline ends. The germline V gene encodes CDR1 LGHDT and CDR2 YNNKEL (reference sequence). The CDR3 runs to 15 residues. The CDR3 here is CASSQERRPNTEAFF. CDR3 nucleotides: TGTGCCAGCAGCCAAGAGAGGCGGCCGAACACTGAAGCTTTCTTT.

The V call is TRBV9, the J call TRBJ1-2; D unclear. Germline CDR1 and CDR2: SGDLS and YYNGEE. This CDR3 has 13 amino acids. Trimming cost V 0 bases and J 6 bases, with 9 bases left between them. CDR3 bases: TGTGCCAGCAGCGTAGGAGCCGGGGATGGCTACACCTTC. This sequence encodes CASSVGAGDGYTF.

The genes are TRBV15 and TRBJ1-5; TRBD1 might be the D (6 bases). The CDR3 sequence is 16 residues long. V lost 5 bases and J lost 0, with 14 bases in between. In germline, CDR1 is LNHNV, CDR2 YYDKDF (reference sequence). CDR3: CATSPTGEYSNQPQHF. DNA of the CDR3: TGTGCCACCAGCCCGACAGGAGAATATAGCAATCAGCCCCAGCATTTT.

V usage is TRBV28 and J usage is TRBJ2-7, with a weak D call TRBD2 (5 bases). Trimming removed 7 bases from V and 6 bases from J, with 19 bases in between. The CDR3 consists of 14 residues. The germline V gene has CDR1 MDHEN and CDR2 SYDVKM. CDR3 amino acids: CASNLAPGSGEQYF. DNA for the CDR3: TGTGCCAGCAACCTAGCCCCGGGGTCGGGCGAGCAGTACTTC.

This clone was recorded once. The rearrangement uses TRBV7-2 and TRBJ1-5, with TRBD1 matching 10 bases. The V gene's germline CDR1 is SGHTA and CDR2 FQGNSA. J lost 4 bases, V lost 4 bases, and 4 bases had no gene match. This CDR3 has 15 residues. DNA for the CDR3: TGTGCCAGCAGCTCGACAGGGGGCGGGAATCAGCCCCAGCATTTT. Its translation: CASSSTGGGNQPQHF.

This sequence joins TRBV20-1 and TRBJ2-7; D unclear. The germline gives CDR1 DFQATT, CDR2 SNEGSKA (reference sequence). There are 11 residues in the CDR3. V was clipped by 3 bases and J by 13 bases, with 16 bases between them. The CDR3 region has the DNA TGCAGTGCTAGTTACGGGTCGTACCTTTACTTC. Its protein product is CSASYGSYLYF.

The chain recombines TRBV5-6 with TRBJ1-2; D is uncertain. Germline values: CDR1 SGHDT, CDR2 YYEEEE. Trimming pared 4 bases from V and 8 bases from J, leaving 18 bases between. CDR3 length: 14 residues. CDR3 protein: CASSTPLGGSGYTF. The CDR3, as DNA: TGTGCCAGCAGCACACCCTTGGGAGGGTCCGGCTACACCTTC.

In DNA, the CDR3 is TGTGCCAGCAGCTTCCAGGGTTCAGGGGAGACCCAGTACTTC. Protein sequence: CASSFQGSGETQYF. The rearrangement links TRBV7-3 to TRBJ2-5; the D gene is possibly TRBD1 (5 bases). Germline values: CDR1 SGHTA, CDR2 FQGTGA. The CDR3 loop spans 14 amino acids. The V end was cut by 3 bases, the J end by 5 bases, with 13 bases between.

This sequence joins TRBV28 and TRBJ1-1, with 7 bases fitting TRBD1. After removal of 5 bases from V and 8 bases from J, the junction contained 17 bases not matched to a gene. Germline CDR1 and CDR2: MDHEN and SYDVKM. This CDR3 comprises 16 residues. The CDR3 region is CASSPSGRGRGHEAFF. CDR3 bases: TGTGCCAGCAGTCCATCTGGCAGGGGTAGGGGGCACGAAGCTTTCTTT.

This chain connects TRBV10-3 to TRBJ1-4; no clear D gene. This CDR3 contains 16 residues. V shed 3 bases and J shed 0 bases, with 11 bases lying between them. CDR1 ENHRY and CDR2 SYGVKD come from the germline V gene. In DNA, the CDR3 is TGTGCCATCAGTGACCCTACCACCACAACTAATGAAAAACTGTTTTTT. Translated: CAISDPTTTTNEKLFF.

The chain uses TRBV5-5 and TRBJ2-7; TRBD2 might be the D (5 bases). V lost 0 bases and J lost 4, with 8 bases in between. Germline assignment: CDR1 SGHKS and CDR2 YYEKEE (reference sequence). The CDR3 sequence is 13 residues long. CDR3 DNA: TGTGCCAGCAGCTTGGCGAGGGTTTACGAGCAGTACTTC. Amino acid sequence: CASSLARVYEQYF.

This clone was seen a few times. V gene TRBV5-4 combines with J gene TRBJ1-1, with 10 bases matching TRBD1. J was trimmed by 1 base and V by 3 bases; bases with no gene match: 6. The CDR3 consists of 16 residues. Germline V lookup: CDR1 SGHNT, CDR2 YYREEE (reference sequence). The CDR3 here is CASSSVGQGPNTEAFF. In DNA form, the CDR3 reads TGTGCCAGCAGCTCCGTGGGACAGGGGCCGAACACTGAAGCTTTCTTT.

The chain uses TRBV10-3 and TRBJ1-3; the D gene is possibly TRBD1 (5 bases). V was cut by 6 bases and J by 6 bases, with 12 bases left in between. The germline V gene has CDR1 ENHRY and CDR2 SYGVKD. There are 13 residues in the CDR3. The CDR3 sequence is CAISSGGVNTIYF. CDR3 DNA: TGTGCCATCAGCTCGGGGGGGGTAAACACCATATATTTT.

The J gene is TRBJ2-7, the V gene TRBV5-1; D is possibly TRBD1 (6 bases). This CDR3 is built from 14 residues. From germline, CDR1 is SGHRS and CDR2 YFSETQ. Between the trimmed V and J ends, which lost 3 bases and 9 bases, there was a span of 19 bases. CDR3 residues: CASSWDIHSQGQYF. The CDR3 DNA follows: TGCGCCAGCAGCTGGGACATACATTCACAGGGGCAGTACTTC.

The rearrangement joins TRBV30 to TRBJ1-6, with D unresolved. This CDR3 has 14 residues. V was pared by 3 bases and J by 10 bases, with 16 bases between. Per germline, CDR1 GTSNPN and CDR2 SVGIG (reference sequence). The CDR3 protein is CAWRQRVGRSPLHF. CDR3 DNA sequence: TGTGCCTGGAGACAACGGGTAGGGAGGTCACCCCTCCACTTT. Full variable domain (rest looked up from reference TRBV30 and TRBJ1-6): SQTIHQWPATLVQPVGSPLSLECTVEGTSNPNLYWYRQAAGRGLQLLFYSVGIGQISSEVPQNLSASRPQDRQFILSSKKLLLSDSGFYLCAWRQRVGRSPLHFGNGTRLTVT.

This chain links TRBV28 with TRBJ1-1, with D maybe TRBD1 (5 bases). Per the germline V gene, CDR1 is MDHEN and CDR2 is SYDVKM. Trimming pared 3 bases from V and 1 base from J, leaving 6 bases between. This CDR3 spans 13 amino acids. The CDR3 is CASSFQGNTEAFF. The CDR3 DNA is TGTGCCAGCAGTTTCCAGGGGAACACTGAAGCTTTCTTT.

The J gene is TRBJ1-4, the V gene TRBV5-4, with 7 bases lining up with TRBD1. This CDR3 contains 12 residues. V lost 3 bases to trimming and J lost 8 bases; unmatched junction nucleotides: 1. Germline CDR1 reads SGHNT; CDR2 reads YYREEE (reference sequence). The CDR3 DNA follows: TGTGCCAGCAGCTCAGGGGGGGAAAAACTGTTTTTT. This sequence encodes CASSSGGEKLFF. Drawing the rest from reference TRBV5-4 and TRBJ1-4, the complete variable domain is ETGVTQSPTHLIKTRGQQVTLRCSSQSGHNTVSWYQQALGQGPQFIFQYYREEENGRGNFPPRFSGLQFPNYSSELNVNALELDDSALYLCASSSGGEKLFFGSGTQLSVL.

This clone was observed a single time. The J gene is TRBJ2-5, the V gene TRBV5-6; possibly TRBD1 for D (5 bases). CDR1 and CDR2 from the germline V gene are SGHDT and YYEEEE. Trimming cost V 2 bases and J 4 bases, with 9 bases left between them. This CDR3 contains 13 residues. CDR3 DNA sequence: TGTGCCAGCAGCTTTCAGGGTGGAGAGACCCAGTACTTC. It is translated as CASSFQGGETQYF.

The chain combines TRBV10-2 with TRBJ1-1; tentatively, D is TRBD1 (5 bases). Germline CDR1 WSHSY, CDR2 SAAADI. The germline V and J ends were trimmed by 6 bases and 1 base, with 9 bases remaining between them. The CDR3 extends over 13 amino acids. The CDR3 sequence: CASRPDRNTEAFF. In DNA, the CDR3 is TGCGCCAGCAGGCCCGACAGGAACACTGAAGCTTTCTTT.

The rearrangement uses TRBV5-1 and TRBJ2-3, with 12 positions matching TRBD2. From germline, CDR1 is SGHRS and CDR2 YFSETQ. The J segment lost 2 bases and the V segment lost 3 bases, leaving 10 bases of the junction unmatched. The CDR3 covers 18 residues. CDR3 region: CASSSGLGLAGNTDTQYF. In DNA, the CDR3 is TGCGCCAGCAGCTCAGGGCTAGGACTAGCGGGAAACACAGATACGCAGTATTTT.

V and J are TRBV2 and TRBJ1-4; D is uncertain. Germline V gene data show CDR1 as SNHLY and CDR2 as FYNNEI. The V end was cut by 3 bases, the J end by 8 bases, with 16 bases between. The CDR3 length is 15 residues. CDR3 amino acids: CASSEGHPLREKLFF. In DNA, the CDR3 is TGTGCCAGCAGTGAGGGCCACCCCTTGCGAGAAAAACTGTTTTTT.

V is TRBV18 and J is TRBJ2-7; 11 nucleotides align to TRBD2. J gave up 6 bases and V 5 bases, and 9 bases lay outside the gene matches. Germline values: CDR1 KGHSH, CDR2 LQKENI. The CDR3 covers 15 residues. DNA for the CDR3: TGTGCCAGCTCATTGATACTAGCGGGAGAGGGCGAGCAGTACTTC. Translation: CASSLILAGEGEQYF.

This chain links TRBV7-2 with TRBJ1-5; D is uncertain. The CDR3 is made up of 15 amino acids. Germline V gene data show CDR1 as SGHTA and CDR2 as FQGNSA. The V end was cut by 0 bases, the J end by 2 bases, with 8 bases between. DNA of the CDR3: TGTGCCAGCAGCTTAGCGGGCTTAGGCAATCAGCCCCAGCATTTT. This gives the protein CASSLAGLGNQPQHF.

CDR3 protein: CASSIPTSGNTDTQYF. The CDR3 DNA is TGCGCCAGCAGCATACCGACTAGCGGGAACACAGATACGCAGTATTTT. The rearrangement joins TRBV5-1 to TRBJ2-3, with TRBD2 matching 11 bases. The length of the CDR3 is 16 residues. Germline-derived CDR1 and CDR2 are SGHRS and YFSETQ. V shed 4 bases, J shed 2 bases, and the junction held 6 bases outside the gene matches.